The 13 T cell receptor beta chains reported below all come from one sample, sequenced in a study of OX40 agonist ivuxolimab in advanced cancers. Profiled with immunoSEQ multiplex PCR; TCRdb holds only in-frame clones, not every one. The data hold tens of thousands of clones, with roughly 92% observed a single time. The sample was CD4+ or CD8+ T cells sorted from blood, taken in a trial of the OX40 agonist ivuxolimab. Every receptor here comes from an adult with an advanced solid tumor such as melanoma, head and neck, liver or kidney cancer.

The genes are TRBV9 and TRBJ2-1; D uncertain. Germline V gene sequence: CDR1 SGDLS, CDR2 YYNGEE. The CDR3 is 14 amino acids. The V and J ends lost 0 bases and 5 bases respectively, with 9 bases between them. The CDR3 protein is CASSVDGGNNEQFF. CDR3 DNA: TGTGCCAGCAGCGTAGACGGCGGCAACAATGAGCAGTTCTTC.

The chain has TRBV6-5 and TRBJ2-2, with 10 bases that match TRBD2. Germline lookup yields CDR1 MNHEY and CDR2 SVGAGI. The CDR3 loop spans 16 amino acids. Trimming took 0 bases from V and 5 from J; bases not matched to a gene: 3. CDR3 DNA: TGTGCCAGCAGTTACTCTAGCGGGGGGCCGACCGGGGAGCTGTTTTTT. Its translation is CASSYSSGGPTGELFF.

The chain couples TRBV6-5 to TRBJ2-7; tentative D call: TRBD1 (6 bases). The CDR3 covers 15 residues. Germline V gives CDR1 MNHEY, CDR2 SVGAGI. Trimming stripped 5 bases from V and 4 bases from J, with 18 bases between. CDR3 sequence: CASSATRGTHYEQYF. In DNA, the CDR3 is TGTGCCAGCAGTGCAACCAGGGGTACCCATTACGAGCAGTACTTC.

The V call is TRBV7-2, the J call TRBJ2-7; TRBD2 is a possible D gene (5 bases). In germline, CDR1 is SGHTA, CDR2 FQGNSA. With 2 bases removed from V and 0 bases from J, the gap between germline ends came to 8 bases. The CDR3 is made up of 14 amino acids. CDR3: CASSLWRVSYEQYF. CDR3 sequence (DNA): TGTGCCAGCAGCTTATGGCGGGTCTCCTACGAGCAGTACTTC.

The rearrangement uses TRBV7-3 and TRBJ1-1; a weak D match, TRBD1 (6 bases). Germline loops: CDR1 SGHTA, CDR2 FQGTGA. This CDR3 region has 13 residues. Trimming cost V 3 bases and J 8 bases, with 13 bases left between them. The CDR3: CASSLEQGREAFF. For the CDR3, the DNA is TGTGCCAGCAGCTTGGAACAGGGCCGAGAAGCTTTCTTT.

This chain joins TRBV29-1 and TRBJ2-3; 7 bases match TRBD2. CDR3 size: 13 residues. Germline V lookup: CDR1 SQVTM, CDR2 ANQGSEA. V lost 8 bases, J lost 1 base, and 6 bases stayed unmatched. The CDR3, as DNA: TGCAGCCTACGGGGGGTAGGCACAGATACGCAGTATTTT. It is translated as CSLRGVGTDTQYF.

This chain joins TRBV28 and TRBJ1-5, with D possibly being TRBD1 (6 bases). Trimming cost V 6 bases and J 3 bases, with 15 bases left between them. The germline CDR1 and CDR2 sequences are MDHEN and SYDVKM. There are 15 residues in the CDR3. CDR3 in DNA: TGTGCCAGCAGCAACTCAGGGGAATACAATCAGCCCCAGCATTTT. As protein: CASSNSGEYNQPQHF.

The genes are TRBV5-6 and TRBJ1-5; TRBD1 is a possible D gene (5 bases). The CDR3 has 13 residues. V lost 5 bases, J lost 2 bases, and 8 bases lay in between. In germline, CDR1 is SGHDT, CDR2 YYEEEE. CDR3 sequence (DNA): TGTGCCAGCAGTATGGGGGGCAATCAGCCCCAGCATTTT. This translates into CASSMGGNQPQHF.

The chain employs TRBV27 and TRBJ2-7; the match to TRBD1 covers 9 bases. The CDR3 sequence is 14 residues long. The V gene end was trimmed by 4 bases and the J gene end by 3 bases; junction bases not matched to a gene: 4. The germline V gene has CDR1 MNHEY and CDR2 SMNVEV (reference sequence). The CDR3 nucleotides are TGTGCCAGCAGTTGGGGACAGGGTTTCTACGAGCAGTACTTC. As protein: CASSWGQGFYEQYF.

The sample holds one count of this clone. The chain uses TRBV7-2 and TRBJ2-7; 7 bases map to TRBD1. V dropped 0 bases and J dropped 3; count of bases not matched to a gene: 5. Germline V gene sequence: CDR1 SGHTA, CDR2 FQGNSA. CDR3 length: 15 amino acids. The CDR3 DNA reads as TGTGCCAGCAGCTTAGCCGACCACAGGGGCTACGAGCAGTACTTC. Protein sequence: CASSLADHRGYEQYF.

CDR3 in amino acids: CASSAHQGSRPSYEQYF. CDR3 coding DNA: TGTGCCAGTAGTGCCCATCAAGGTTCACGGCCCTCCTACGAGCAGTACTTC. The V and J genes are TRBV19 and TRBJ2-7; no clear D. Germline values: CDR1 LNHDA, CDR2 SQIVND (reference sequence). The germline V and J ends were trimmed by 5 bases and 0 bases, with 20 bases remaining between them. The CDR3 has 17 residues.

The chain joins TRBV5-1 to TRBJ2-1, with D possibly matching TRBD1 (5 bases). With 4 bases removed from V and 4 bases from J, the gap between germline ends came to 6 bases. This CDR3 spans 12 amino acids. Germline assignment: CDR1 SGHRS and CDR2 YFSETQ. CDR3 DNA: TGCGCCAGCAGCCAGGGTTACAATGAGCAGTTCTTC. Amino acid sequence: CASSQGYNEQFF.

The rearrangement joins TRBV28 to TRBJ2-3; 15 nucleotides line up with TRBD2. CDR3 size: 17 residues. J gave up 1 base and V 5 bases, and 4 bases lay outside the gene matches. Germline CDR1 MDHEN, CDR2 SYDVKM. CDR3 bases: TGTGCCAGCAGTGGACTAGCGGGAGGGCTTGGCACAGATACGCAGTATTTT. Its translation: CASSGLAGGLGTDTQYF.